The clone carrying this T cell receptor beta chain occurred a few times. 13 Jbeta primers and 60 Vbeta primers were used for the PCR. Measured with immunoSEQ multiplex PCR; TCRdb has only the in-frame clones, and not every one. The table lists about 170,000 clones, roughly 78% of them singletons. The data were obtained in a study of cytomegalovirus exposure and HLA in healthy donors. Germline CDR1 reads GTSNPN; CDR2 reads SVGIG (reference sequence). V lost 0 bases and J lost 4; bases outside the gene matches: 4. The CDR3 extends over 16 amino acids. The specimen sequenced was PBMCs. The chain has TRBV30 and TRBJ2-1; TRBD2 matches at 12 bases. This receptor was obtained from a woman aged 50 to 65 in good health and CMV-seropositive. In DNA form, the CDR3 reads TGTGCCTGGAGTGTACTTGGACTAGCGGGGTACAATGAGCAGTTCTTC. As protein: CAWSVLGLAGYNEQFF.